These T cell receptor beta chains were read from a single sample in a study of blood T cell repertoires in COVID-19. Sequenced by immunoSEQ multiplex PCR; TCRdb stores in-frame clones only, minus some. The table has fewer than 180,000 clones, 80% to 90% seen once. The sequenced sample was peripheral blood. The receptors derive from a man between 65 and 79 years old with acute or convalescent COVID-19. Both conserved end residues are part of each CDR3. The D gene is left open where the match is weak. Size is omitted from some rows. Given values are once, few, many or a class for expanded clones.

NA | once | TRBJ1-6 | TRBV28 | TGTGCCAGCAGTTTATTTATCGGGGGGGCTTATAATTCACCCCTCCACTTT | CASSLFIGGAYNSPLHF
NA | NA | TRBJ2-1 | TRBV11-1 | TGTGCCAGCAGCTTGGGACAATACAATGAGCAGTTCTTC | CASSLGQYNEQFF
NA | NA | TRBJ2-7 | TRBV28 | TGTGCCAGCAGCATCATGACATCGCCCTACGAGCAGTACTTC | CASSIMTSPYEQYF
TRBD1 | NA | TRBJ2-7 | TRBV28 | TGTGCCAGCAGGCTCGGGACAGGGAGATACGAGCAGTACTTC | CASRLGTGRYEQYF
NA | NA | TRBJ1-2 | TRBV28 | TGTGCCAGCAGCCAACAAATTCCCAAGGGCTACACCTTC | CASSQQIPKGYTF
NA | NA | TRBJ2-7 | TRBV19 | TGTGCCAGTAGCATTGGACAGAAGCAGTACTTC | CASSIGQKQYF
NA | NA | TRBJ2-7 | TRBV5-1 | TGCGCCAGCAGCCCCGGCTTACGGGAGCGGGAGCAGTACTTC | CASSPGLREREQYF
TRBD1 | few | TRBJ2-3 | TRBV7-3 | TGTGCCAGCAGTAAAGGACAGGGGAGCACAGATACGCAGTATTTT | CASSKGQGSTDTQYF
NA | NA | TRBJ2-7 | TRBV6-2/TRBV6-3 | TGTGCCAGCAGTTCCGACTACCTAGTCTCCTACGAGCAGTACTTC | CASSSDYLVSYEQYF
TRBD2 | NA | TRBJ2-1 | TRBV5-8 | TGTGCCAGCAGCTTAAGGACTAGCGGGAGCAATGAGCAGTTCTTC | CASSLRTSGSNEQFF
NA | NA | TRBJ2-7 | TRBV29-1 | TGCAGCGTTGGATCCCAGTACCACGAGCAGTACTTC | CSVGSQYHEQYF
NA | NA | TRBJ2-7 | TRBV28 | TGTGCCAGCAACGCCGCGGGGGCCTCCTACGAGCAGTACTTC | CASNAAGASYEQYF
TRBD2 | NA | TRBJ2-3 | TRBV24-1 | TGTGCCACCAGTGACCCACTAGCGGGTGGCACAGATACGCAGTATTTT | CATSDPLAGGTDTQYF
TRBD2 | NA | TRBJ2-1 | TRBV27 | TGTGCCAGCAGTTTAGAACTAGCGGGAGTCCATGAGCAGTTCTTC | CASSLELAGVHEQFF
TRBD2 | NA | TRBJ2-1 | TRBV20-1 | TGCAGTGCTAGTCTCGGACTAGCGGGATACGCCCAAACGAGGGAGCAGTTCTTC | CSASLGLAGYAQTREQFF
TRBD2 | NA | TRBJ2-5 | TRBV4-3 | TGCGCCAGCAGCCAGGGACTAGCGGGAGATTTGGAGACCCAGTACTTC | CASSQGLAGDLETQYF
NA | NA | TRBJ2-5 | TRBV27 | TGTGCCAGCAGAGAGGGGGTAGGGGAGACCCAGTACTTC | CASREGVGETQYF
TRBD1 | NA | TRBJ1-1 | TRBV7-9 | TGTGCCAGCAGCTTATTACCGGGACAGGGAAACACTGAAGCTTTCTTT | CASSLLPGQGNTEAFF
NA | NA | TRBJ2-2 | TRBV5-1 | TGCGCCAGCAGGACAGGGGGACTAGCGAACACCGGGGAGCTGTTTTTT | CASRTGGLANTGELFF
NA | NA | TRBJ2-4 | TRBV11-3 | TGTGCCAGCAGCTTAAATGGGCAGGACATTCAGTACTTC | CASSLNGQDIQYF
NA | NA | TRBJ2-1 | TRBV27 | TGTGCCAGCCGGGAGCGGCCTGTCTACAATGAGCAGTTCTTC | CASRERPVYNEQFF
TRBD1 | few | TRBJ1-2 | TRBV10-3 | TGTGCCATCAGTGAGAAAGAGAGGGGGCGGGATGGCTACACCTTC | CAISEKERGRDGYTF
TRBD2 | NA | TRBJ2-3 | TRBV7-6 | TGTGCCAGCAGGGTTGACACTAGCGGCTCAGATACGCAGTATTTT | CASRVDTSGSDTQYF
NA | NA | TRBJ2-3 | TRBV4-2 | TGTGCCAGCAGCCCGAGGACAGAGCTCACAGATACGCAGTATTTT | CASSPRTELTDTQYF
NA | once | TRBJ1-6 | TRBV5-6 | TGTGCCAGCAGCTCCCGGGTGCCGGGTAATTCACCCCTCCACTTT | CASSSRVPGNSPLHF
TRBD2 | few | TRBJ2-3 | TRBV6-5 | TGTGCCAGCAGACTAGCGGCCTACTCACCAGATACGCAGTATTTT | CASRLAAYSPDTQYF
NA | once | TRBJ2-5 | TRBV11-1 | TGTGCCAGCAGCTTAGTTATCGGAGAGACCCAGTACTTC | CASSLVIGETQYF
NA | once | TRBJ1-2 | TRBV6-2/TRBV6-3 | TGTGCCAGCAGTTACTCGTCCTTCGGGGAGCCCTATGGCTACACCTTC | CASSYSSFGEPYGYTF
NA | NA | TRBJ1-5 | TRBV21-1 | TGTGCCAGCAGCAAAGGGGGACAGGGTATGGGGCAGCCCCAGCATTTT | CASSKGGQGMGQPQHF
NA | NA | TRBJ2-3 | TRBV9 | TGTGCCAGCAGCGGCCCAGGGGGCACAGATACGCAGTATTTT | CASSGPGGTDTQYF
NA | NA | TRBJ2-1 | TRBV7-2 | TGTGCCAGCAGCTCCCCTACGCTAAATGAGCAGTTCTTC | CASSSPTLNEQFF
NA | NA | TRBJ2-7 | TRBV10-3 | TGTGCCATCAGTGGATCGCAGGCCACTGGGTACGAGCAGTACTTC | CAISGSQATGYEQYF